This entry lists 3 T cell receptor beta chains sequenced from one sample in a study of T cell repertoires in cytomegalovirus infection. MiXCR, applied by TCRdb to the reads, yields one record per CDR3 protein. The table has about 140,000 distinct CDR3 sequences, 5.5% to 8% seen once. Input material: PBMCs. The receptors here all came from a human donor in good health (CMV status not recorded). Some clones in this sample may be carry-over from other donors' samples.

In this sample, this clonotype turned up many times. The CDR3 bases are TGTGCCACCGACAACGTTGAGGGCCACCAAGAGACCCAGTACTTC. It codes for CATDNVEGHQETQYF. The chain links TRBV7-8 to TRBJ2-5; possibly TRBD2 for D (5 bases). This CDR3 region has 15 residues. Germline CDR1 is SGHVS and CDR2 is FQNEAQ. The ends were cut back, 10 bases at V and 0 bases at J, with 18 bases in the middle.

This clonotype was counted ten times or more. The J gene is TRBJ1-3, the V gene TRBV7-6; TRBD1 might be the D (5 bases). Germline-derived CDR1 and CDR2 are SGHVS and FNYEAQ. The V and J ends lost 5 bases and 0 bases respectively, with 11 bases between them. The CDR3 runs 15 residues. CDR3 sequence: CASSPGRVSGNTIYF. Here the CDR3 DNA reads TGTGCCAGCAGCCCGGGGCGGGTCTCTGGAAACACCATATATTTT.

This clonotype was seen ten or more times. The chain joins TRBV20-1 to TRBJ2-5, with D tentatively TRBD2 (7 bases). The CDR3 consists of 17 residues. V was clipped by 3 bases and J by 5 bases, with 25 bases between them. CDR1 and CDR2 from the germline V gene are DFQATT and SNEGSKA (reference sequence). CDR3 nucleotide sequence: TGCAGTGCTAGTTCAGAGGGGGGGGCTGGTGTCAGTGAGACCCAGTACTTC. Translating it yields CSASSEGGAGVSETQYF.